This T cell receptor beta chain is drawn from a study of cytotoxic CD8 clonotypes in ibrutinib-treated CLL. Some clones are missing from TCRdb's copy, which holds only in-frame ones; the method was immunoSEQ multiplex PCR. The repertoire includes some 10,000 clones, 75% to 85% of them detected once, and around 16% sits in the top ten. General study findings and limits: Elevated clonality accompanied ibrutinib response, with a return toward baseline values at progression. Different sampling times were used for sustained-remission and progressing patients. Public clonotypes, an uncommon group, contracted or remained stable on treatment.

CDR3 length equals 14 residues. V gave up 0 bases and J gave up 0 bases, with 6 bases separating them. The V gene's germline CDR1 is SGHRS and CDR2 YFSETQ. This clone was seen a handful of times. The antigen is not known. This sequence was found in a human donor with chronic lymphocytic leukemia. The chain employs TRBV5-1 and TRBJ1-1; D remains unclear. Material: PBMCs, obtained at disease progression, from a patient treated with ibrutinib. The CDR3 is CASSLGGLNTEAFF. The CDR3 DNA sequence: TGCGCCAGCAGCTTGGGCGGGCTGAACACTGAAGCTTTCTTT.